Below are 8 T cell receptor beta chains sequenced from a single sample in a study of OX40 agonist ivuxolimab in advanced cancers. The library was generated by the immunoSEQ multiplex PCR assay. The immuneACCESS repertoire file appears here via TCRdb, limited to in-frame rearrangements. These files lack a portion of the clones; in checked studies, under half of the deficit traces to unresolved V genes, and the cause of the others is not known. This sample holds under 85,000 clones; about nine tenths were observed only once. Together, the top ten hold roughly 0.25% of the sample. Material: CD4+ or CD8+ T cells sorted from blood, obtained in a trial of the OX40 agonist ivuxolimab. The receptors shown here come from an adult with an advanced solid tumor such as melanoma, head and neck, liver or kidney cancer.

The rearrangement uses TRBV27 and TRBJ1-1; TRBD1 agrees at 7 bases. This CDR3 is 14 amino acids long. The V segment lost 4 bases and the J segment 4 bases; nucleotides outside the gene matches: 6. The germline V gene has CDR1 MNHEY and CDR2 SMNVEV (reference sequence). DNA for the CDR3: TGTGCCAGCAGTTCCCAGGGGGGGAGCACTGAAGCTTTCTTT. It encodes CASSSQGGSTEAFF.

In its sample, this clone was seen once. The chain has TRBV28 and TRBJ1-2; D perhaps matches TRBD1 (5 bases). CDR3 length: 13 amino acids. The V gene's germline CDR1 is MDHEN and CDR2 SYDVKM. Trimming took 6 bases from V and 4 from J, leaving 12 bases between them. The CDR3 sequence is CASRPGTPYGYTF. The CDR3 coding sequence is TGTGCCAGCAGACCAGGGACCCCCTATGGCTACACCTTC.

The V gene is TRBV5-4, the J gene TRBJ2-2, with 9 bases that match TRBD1. CDR3 length: 16 amino acids. Germline V lookup: CDR1 SGHNT, CDR2 YYREEE (reference sequence). The junction had 6 bases not matched to a gene; V was cut back by 2 bases and J by 4 bases. The CDR3 nucleotides are TGTGCCAGCAGCTTAATAACAGGGGGCTCCACCGGGGAGCTGTTTTTT. It is translated as CASSLITGGSTGELFF.

This chain uses TRBV5-8 with TRBJ2-5, with 9 bases that match TRBD1. Germline-derived CDR1 and CDR2 are SGHTS and YDEGEE. The CDR3 totals 17 residues. Trimming cost V 1 base and J 5 bases; bases outside gene matches: 12. CDR3 region: CASSLFILTGGVETQYF. The DNA for the CDR3 is TGTGCCAGCAGCTTGTTTATCCTGACAGGGGGAGTGGAGACCCAGTACTTC.

This chain uses TRBV5-1 with TRBJ2-3, with D perhaps matching TRBD1 (6 bases). Trimming left V 5 bases short and J 2 bases short, with 12 bases between. The CDR3 consists of 14 residues. Germline values: CDR1 SGHRS, CDR2 YFSETQ. CDR3 DNA: TGCGCCAGCAGTGAGGGGGTTTTCACAGATACGCAGTATTTT. Amino acid sequence: CASSEGVFTDTQYF.

The chain carries TRBV5-1 and TRBJ1-2, with a possible D match to TRBD1 (6 bases). The CDR3 loop spans 15 amino acids. The V end lost 4 bases, the J end lost 4 bases, and 17 bases lay between the germline ends. Germline V gene sequence: CDR1 SGHRS, CDR2 YFSETQ. The DNA of the CDR3 is TGCGCCAGCAGCCCCGCGTTGGCAGGGGCCTATGGCTACACCTTC. Residues: CASSPALAGAYGYTF.

This rearrangement joins TRBV5-1 to TRBJ2-2; the D call may be TRBD1 or TRBD2 (5 bases each). The CDR3 covers 15 residues. Per germline, CDR1 SGHRS and CDR2 YFSETQ. Trimming took off 0 bases at V and 6 bases at J, with 12 bases between the two ends. CDR3 sequence reads: CASSLAFGAAGELFF. CDR3 in DNA: TGCGCCAGCAGCTTGGCCTTCGGGGCCGCCGGGGAGCTGTTTTTT.

The V call is TRBV28, the J call TRBJ2-4, with 11 bases that match TRBD1. Germline trimming cut 8 bases from V and 2 bases from J; bases unmatched to any gene: 8. The CDR3 covers 16 residues. Germline V CDR1 and CDR2: MDHEN, SYDVKM. This CDR3 reads CASLTGTGGTKNIQYF. DNA for the CDR3: TGTGCCAGCCTCACCGGGACAGGGGGTACCAAAAACATTCAGTACTTC.